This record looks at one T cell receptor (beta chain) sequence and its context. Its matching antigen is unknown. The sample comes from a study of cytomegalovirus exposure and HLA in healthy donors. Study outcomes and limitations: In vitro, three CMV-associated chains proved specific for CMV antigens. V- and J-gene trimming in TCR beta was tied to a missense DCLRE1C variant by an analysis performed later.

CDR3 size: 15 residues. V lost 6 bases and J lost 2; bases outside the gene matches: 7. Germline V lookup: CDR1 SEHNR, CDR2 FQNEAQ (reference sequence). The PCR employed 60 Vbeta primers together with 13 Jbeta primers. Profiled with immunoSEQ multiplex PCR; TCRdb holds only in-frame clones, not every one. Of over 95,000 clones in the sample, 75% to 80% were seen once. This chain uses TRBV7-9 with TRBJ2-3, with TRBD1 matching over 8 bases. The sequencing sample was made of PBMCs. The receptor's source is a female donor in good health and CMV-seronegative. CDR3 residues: CASRDRDRFTDTQYF. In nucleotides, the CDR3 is TGTGCCAGCAGAGACCGGGACAGGTTCACAGATACGCAGTATTTT.